This T cell receptor beta chain was identified during a study of shared clonotypes between healthy human individuals. The study's findings and limits: An expected dependence of interdonor clonotype sharing on sequencing depth was noted.

This CDR3 comprises 17 residues. Trimming left V 5 bases short and J 1 base short, with 20 bases between. Germline-derived CDR1 and CDR2 are SEHNR and FQNEAQ (reference sequence). Remarks on this clone: What it binds is unknown.

TCRdb's copy holds only in-frame clones and misses some; the assay was immunoSEQ multiplex PCR. The repertoire holds roughly 2 million clones, with 95% as singletons. The chain combines TRBV7-9 with TRBJ1-1; no clear D gene. The sequenced material came from naive CD4+ T cells sorted from blood. Stated subset: CD45RA+ positively selected. The source of this sequence is a man aged 18 to 30 in good health. CDR3 region: CASSHPPVAAWNTEAFF. The CDR3 nucleotides read TGTGCCAGCAGCCATCCCCCAGTGGCGGCTTGGAACACTGAAGCTTTCTTT. Full variable domain (remainder filled in from reference TRBV7-9 and TRBJ1-1): DTGVSQNPRHKITKRGQNVTFRCDPISEHNRLYWYRQTLGQGPEFLTYFQNEAQLEKSRLLSDRFSAERPKGSFSTLEIQRTEQGDSAMYLCASSHPPVAAWNTEAFFGQGTRLTVV.